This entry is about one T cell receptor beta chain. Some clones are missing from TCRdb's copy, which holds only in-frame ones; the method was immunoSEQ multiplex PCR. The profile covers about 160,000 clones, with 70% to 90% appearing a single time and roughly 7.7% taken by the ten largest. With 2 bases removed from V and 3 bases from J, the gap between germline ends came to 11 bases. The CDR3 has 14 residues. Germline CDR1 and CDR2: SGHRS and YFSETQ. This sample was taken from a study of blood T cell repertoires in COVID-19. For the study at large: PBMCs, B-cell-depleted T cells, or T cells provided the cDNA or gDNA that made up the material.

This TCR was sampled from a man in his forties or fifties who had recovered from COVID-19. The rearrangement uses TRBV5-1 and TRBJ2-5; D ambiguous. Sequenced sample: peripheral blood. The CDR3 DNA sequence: TGCGCCAGCAGCTTTACAAGATCAAAAGAGACCCAGTACTTC. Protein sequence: CASSFTRSKETQYF.